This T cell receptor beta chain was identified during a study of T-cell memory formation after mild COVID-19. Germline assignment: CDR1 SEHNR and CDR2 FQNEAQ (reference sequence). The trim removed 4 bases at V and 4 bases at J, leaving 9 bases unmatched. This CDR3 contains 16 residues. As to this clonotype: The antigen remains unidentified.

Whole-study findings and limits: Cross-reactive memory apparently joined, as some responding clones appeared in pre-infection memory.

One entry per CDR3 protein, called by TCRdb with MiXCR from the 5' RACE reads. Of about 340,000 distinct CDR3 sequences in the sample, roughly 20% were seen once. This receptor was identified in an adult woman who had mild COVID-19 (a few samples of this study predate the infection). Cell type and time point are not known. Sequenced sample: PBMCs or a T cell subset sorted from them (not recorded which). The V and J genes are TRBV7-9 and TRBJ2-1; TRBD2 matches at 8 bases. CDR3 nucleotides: TGTGCCAGCAGCTCCCCGGCTAGCGGGTCTTACAATGAGCAGTTCTTC. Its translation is CASSSPASGSYNEQFF.